This is a list of T cell receptor beta chains from one sample in a study of CD8+ T cells in alopecia areata. TCRdb keeps only in-frame clones here, not all; method: immunoSEQ multiplex PCR. The sample holds about 150,000 clones, approximately 56% seen once. The sequenced sample was CD8+ T cells sorted from blood. Receptors were obtained from a human donor in good health. Each CDR3 is given with its conserved first and last residue. D genes are given only for firm matches. Expanded clones are given a class, and other clones once, few, many or no size at all.

clone_size	v_call	d_call	j_call	cdr3_aa	cdr3_nt
-	TRBV29-1	TRBD1	TRBJ2-6	CSVLERRDRPFSGANVLTF	TGCAGCGTCCTGGAGAGGCGGGACAGGCCGTTCTCTGGGGCCAACGTCCTGACTTTC
-	TRBV27	TRBD2	TRBJ2-3	CASSFLAGGPDTQYF	TGTGCCAGCAGTTTTCTAGCGGGAGGTCCAGATACGCAGTATTTT
-	TRBV29-1	-	TRBJ2-1	CSVEWRTSDNEQFF	TGCAGCGTGGAATGGAGGACCTCGGACAATGAGCAGTTCTTC
few	TRBV6-6	-	TRBJ2-7	CASNPRLGEQYF	TGTGCCAGCAATCCCCGCCTCGGGGAGCAGTACTTC
-	TRBV27	TRBD2	TRBJ2-7	CASSLLAGAEQYF	TGTGCCAGCAGTCTACTAGCGGGAGCCGAGCAGTACTTC
-	TRBV30	-	TRBJ2-3	CAWSVDPLAQYF	TGTGCCTGGAGTGTGGACCCTCTTGCGCAGTATTTT
-	TRBV7-9	-	TRBJ2-3	CASSFRLDEADTQYF	TGTGCCAGCAGCTTTCGACTAGATGAGGCAGATACGCAGTATTTT
-	TRBV29-1	-	TRBJ2-3	CSVVGISSTDTQYF	TGCAGCGTTGTAGGGATTTCCAGCACAGATACGCAGTATTTT
-	TRBV29-1	-	TRBJ1-1	CSVERWEGMDTEAFF	TGCAGCGTTGAAAGGTGGGAGGGAATGGACACTGAAGCTTTCTTT
-	TRBV4-1	TRBD2	TRBJ2-1	CASSPRTTSGRVGTYNEQFF	TGCGCCAGCAGCCCTAGGACGACTAGCGGGAGAGTAGGTACCTACAATGAGCAGTTCTTC
-	TRBV7-9	-	TRBJ2-1	CATTRVGANEQFF	TGTGCCACTACGAGGGTCGGGGCTAATGAGCAGTTCTTC
once	TRBV19	TRBD2	TRBJ2-7	CASSPAGVYEQYF	TGTGCCAGTAGTCCAGCGGGGGTCTACGAGCAGTACTTC
-	TRBV29-1	-	TRBJ2-3	CSVEESTDTQYF	TGCAGCGTTGAAGAATCTACAGATACGCAGTATTTT
-	TRBV27	-	TRBJ2-1	CASGLGGSYNEQFF	TGTGCCAGCGGTTTAGGGGGAAGCTACAATGAGCAGTTCTTC
-	TRBV12-5	-	TRBJ2-7	CASGPHTPYEQYF	TGTGCTAGTGGTCCCCATACCCCCTACGAGCAGTACTTC
few	TRBV29-1	-	TRBJ2-3	CSVPLRAGSTDTQYF	TGCAGCGTTCCCCTCCGGGCGGGGAGCACAGATACGCAGTATTTT
once	TRBV27	-	TRBJ2-1	CASSDPGPQNEQFF	TGTGCCAGCAGTGATCCGGGACCACAAAATGAGCAGTTCTTC
-	TRBV13	TRBD2	TRBJ2-5	CASSASREGRETQYF	TGTGCCAGCAGCGCGTCCCGGGAGGGCAGGGAGACCCAGTACTTC
-	TRBV9	TRBD1	TRBJ1-4	CASSRTGGSEKLFF	TGTGCCAGCAGCAGGACAGGGGGCAGTGAAAAACTGTTTTTT
-	TRBV27	-	TRBJ2-1	CASSFTAYNEQFF	TGTGCCAGCAGTTTCACCGCTTACAATGAGCAGTTCTTC
-	TRBV4-1	-	TRBJ1-5	CASSQGVGRQPQHF	TGCGCCAGCAGCCAAGGGGTTGGGCGTCAGCCCCAGCATTTT
once	TRBV13	-	TRBJ2-4	CASSTRQEKNIQYF	TGTGCCAGCAGCACTCGACAGGAAAAAAACATTCAGTACTTC